Presented here are 13 T cell receptor beta chains from one specimen sequenced in a study of blood T cell repertoires in COVID-19. Measured with immunoSEQ multiplex PCR; TCRdb has only the in-frame clones, and not every one. This repertoire shows about 190,000 clones, just under 80% found once; its top ten account for 2.8%. The source material was peripheral blood. These receptors all come from a woman of 80 years or more with active or convalescent COVID-19.

This chain links TRBV11-1 with TRBJ1-1; 7 bases map to TRBD1. The length of the CDR3 is 15 residues. Losses at the gene ends were 4 bases for V and 4 bases for J; bases not matched to a gene: 9. Per the germline V gene, CDR1 is SGHAT and CDR2 is FQDESV (reference sequence). The CDR3: CASSSHRGWGTEAFF. The CDR3 coding sequence is TGTGCCAGCAGCTCCCACAGGGGATGGGGCACTGAAGCTTTCTTT.

The chain uses TRBV4-2 and TRBJ2-1; possibly TRBD2 for D (6 bases). Trimming took off 0 bases at V and 5 bases at J, with 17 bases between the two ends. CDR1 is LGHNA and CDR2 is YNFKEQ in the germline V gene. This CDR3 contains 17 residues. The CDR3 loop reads CASSQDLGRTTNNEQFF. CDR3 DNA sequence: TGTGCCAGCAGCCAAGATTTGGGCAGGACTACTAACAATGAGCAGTTCTTC.

The V and J genes are TRBV28 and TRBJ2-7; D perhaps matches TRBD1 (7 bases). The CDR3 loop spans 15 amino acids. V gave up 5 bases and J gave up 2 bases, with 16 bases separating them. The germline V gene has CDR1 MDHEN and CDR2 SYDVKM. CDR3 coding DNA: TGTGCCAGCAGTGGGGGGACAGTGATGACCTACGAGCAGTACTTC. This sequence encodes CASSGGTVMTYEQYF.

V gene TRBV5-1 combines with J gene TRBJ1-1; 8 nucleotides agree with TRBD1. This CDR3 is 16 amino acids long. Trimming removed 3 bases from V and 4 bases from J; junction bases left unmatched: 11. CDR1 and CDR2 (germline): SGHRS, YFSETQ. In DNA form, the CDR3 reads TGCGCCAGCAGCTCGTCCCTACAGGGGGGCGGCACTGAAGCTTTCTTT. Its protein is CASSSSLQGGGTEAFF.

The V gene is TRBV28, the J gene TRBJ2-7; 10 bases map to TRBD1. Trimming at V came to 9 bases and at J to 2 bases, leaving 4 bases not matched to a gene. The CDR3 has 13 amino acids. From germline, CDR1 is MDHEN and CDR2 SYDVKM. The CDR3 DNA follows: TGTGCCAGTCGGGGACAGGGGACCTACGAGCAGTACTTC. This gives the protein CASRGQGTYEQYF.

The chain uses TRBV9 and TRBJ1-2; TRBD1 matches 7 bases. The CDR3 runs 15 residues. V dropped 3 bases and J dropped 8; count of bases not matched to a gene: 13. The germline V gene encodes CDR1 SGDLS and CDR2 YYNGEE. The CDR3 nucleotides are TGTGCCAGCAGCGCGGGACAGCCCGTAAGTTTGGGCTACACCTTC. It translates to CASSAGQPVSLGYTF.

This chain connects TRBV7-2 to TRBJ2-3, with TRBD2 identical over 10 bases. Germline lookup yields CDR1 SGHTA and CDR2 FQGNSA. Losses at the gene ends were 4 bases for V and 13 bases for J; bases not matched to a gene: 11. This CDR3 has 14 amino acids. The CDR3 DNA reads TGTGCCAGCAGCTCGGATCCTAGCGGGGGCGTGGAGTATTTT. Its protein product is CASSSDPSGGVEYF. Looking up the rest from reference TRBV7-2 and TRBJ2-3 gives the full variable domain: GAGVSQSPSNKVTEKGKDVELRCDPISGHTALYWYRQSLGQGLEFLIYFQGNSAPDKSGLPSDRFSAERTGGSVSTLTIQRTQQEDSAVYLCASSSDPSGGVEYFGPGTRLTVL.

The rearrangement joins TRBV18 to TRBJ2-4; TRBD1 aligns across 12 bases. Per the germline V gene, CDR1 is KGHSH and CDR2 is LQKENI. Unmatched junction bases numbered 12, after V lost 3 bases and J lost 9 bases. The CDR3 contains 17 residues. CDR3 sequence reads: CASSPIGTGGPEGIQYF. As DNA, the CDR3 is TGTGCCAGCTCACCGATCGGGACAGGGGGCCCCGAAGGCATTCAGTACTTC. Variable domain in full (rest from reference TRBV18 and TRBJ2-4): NAGVMQNPRHLVRRRGQEARLRCSPMKGHSHVYWYRQLPEEGLKFMVYLQKENIIDESGMPKERFSAEFPKEGPSILRIQQVVRGDSAAYFCASSPIGTGGPEGIQYFGAGTRLSVL.

The CDR3 nucleotides are TGTGCCAGCAGCCGAGAGGCAGTTGGGTACACTGAAGCTTTCTTT. Translating it yields CASSREAVGYTEAFF. V gene TRBV5-5 combines with J gene TRBJ1-1; unclear D gene. The germline V gene encodes CDR1 SGHKS and CDR2 YYEKEE (reference sequence). Trimming took off 4 bases at V and 3 bases at J, with 16 bases between the two ends. CDR3 length equals 15 residues.

The genes are TRBV7-9 and TRBJ2-3, with D possibly matching TRBD1 (6 bases). V dropped 5 bases and J dropped 2 bases, with 14 bases sitting between them. Germline loops: CDR1 SEHNR, CDR2 FQNEAQ (reference sequence). The CDR3 runs 15 residues. This chain's CDR3 is CASSPRQANTDTQYF. CDR3 coding DNA: TGTGCCAGCAGCCCCCGACAGGCCAACACAGATACGCAGTATTTT.

This clone was found once. The V call is TRBV10-2, the J call TRBJ2-1; 7 bases line up with TRBD1. The trim removed 0 bases at V and 3 bases at J, leaving 5 bases unmatched. Germline CDR1 is WSHSY and CDR2 is SAAADI. The CDR3 is made up of 16 amino acids. The CDR3 reads CASSESQGPHYNEQFF. Written as DNA, the CDR3 is TGCGCCAGCAGTGAGTCACAGGGGCCCCACTACAATGAGCAGTTCTTC.

V is TRBV5-1 and J is TRBJ2-5; 8 bases map to TRBD1. The germline CDR1 and CDR2 sequences are SGHRS and YFSETQ. This CDR3 comprises 15 residues. With V trimmed by 1 base and J by 2 bases, 4 bases remained unmatched. CDR3 sequence reads: CASSLNRGNQETQYF. CDR3 bases: TGCGCCAGCAGCTTGAACAGGGGGAATCAAGAGACCCAGTACTTC. The entire variable domain, with the rest obtained from reference TRBV5-1 and TRBJ2-5, is as follows: KAGVTQTPRYLIKTRGQQVTLSCSPISGHRSVSWYQQTPGQGLQFLFEYFSETQRNKGNFPGRFSGRQFSNSRSEMNVSTLELGDSALYLCASSLNRGNQETQYFGPGTRLLVL.

This chain uses TRBV6-1 with TRBJ1-1; D not certain. V dropped 3 bases and J dropped 1 base, with 18 bases sitting between them. Germline CDR1 and CDR2: MNHNS and SASEGT. This CDR3 region has 17 residues. This CDR3 is CASSDRLWGGSNTEAFF. CDR3 coding DNA: TGTGCCAGCAGTGATCGGCTCTGGGGAGGGTCGAACACTGAAGCTTTCTTT.